The 21 T cell receptor beta chains reported below all come from one sample, sequenced in a study of regulatory T cells in long-lasting Graves disease. CDR3-region Arm-PCR and iRepertoire HTBI primers produced the TCR beta libraries. MiXCR was run by TCRdb on the multiplex PCR reads, yielding one entry per CDR3 protein. The table lists about 660,000 distinct CDR3 sequences, roughly 30% of them singletons, with roughly 46% in the top ten. Time point defined: persistent/refractory GD, antithyroid drugs over 5 years with positive TRAb. PBMC-derived RNA was used for the TCR library. Sample: peripheral blood mononuclear cells (PBMCs), taken when the disease was refractory, from a patient treated with antithyroid drugs. The receptors were gathered from a female donor with Graves disease.

V usage is TRBV7-2 and J usage is TRBJ2-7, with 8 bases identical to TRBD1. V dropped 5 bases and J dropped 7; count of bases not matched to a gene: 10. There are 14 residues in the CDR3. From germline, CDR1 is SGHTA and CDR2 FQGNSA. The CDR3 region is CASSPGGVVKEQYF. The CDR3 DNA reads TGTGCCAGCAGCCCAGGGGGCGTTGTGAAAGAGCAGTACTTC.

This clonotype showed up just a few times. The chain links TRBV29-1 to TRBJ1-1, with no clear D. Germline loops: CDR1 SQVTM, CDR2 ANQGSEA. This CDR3 spans 11 amino acids. The DNA for the CDR3 is TGCAGTTATATAGTCAACACTGAAGCTTTCTTT. It translates to CSYIVNTEAFF.

As concerns this clonotype: The junction does not match germline at one end; this may be a read error. The chain employs TRBV28 and TRBJ2-2, with TRBD2 matching over 9 bases. The CDR3 spans 24 residues. Germline V gives CDR1 MDHEN, CDR2 SYDVKM. CDR3: CASSSVEGGAFLGSGSAKTGELFF. CDR3 bases: TGTGCCAGCAGTTCAGTAGAAGGGGGCGCGTTTTTGGGTAGCGGGAGTGCGAAGACCGGGGAGCTGTTTTTT. Filled out from reference TRBV28 and TRBJ2-2, the complete variable domain reads DVKVTQSSRYLVKRTGEKVFLECVQDMDHENMFWYRQDPGLGLRLIYFSYDVKMKEKGDIPEGYSVSREKKERFSLILESASTNQTSMYLCASSSVEGGAFLGSGSAKTGELFFGEGSRLTVL.

The chain recombines TRBV7-2 with TRBJ1-5; the D is unclear. CDR3 length equals 14 residues. Per germline, CDR1 SGHTA and CDR2 FQGNSA. Trimming removed 7 bases at V and 1 base at J, with 11 bases between. Here the CDR3 reads CASTLGRSNQPQHF. As DNA, the CDR3 is TGTGCCAGCACCTTGGGCCGGAGCAATCAGCCCCAGCATTTT. Variable domain in full (rest from reference TRBV7-2 and TRBJ1-5): GAGVSQSPSNKVTEKGKDVELRCDPISGHTALYWYRQSLGQGLEFLIYFQGNSAPDKSGLPSDRFSAERTGGSVSTLTIQRTQQEDSAVYLCASTLGRSNQPQHFGDGTRLSIL.

This chain connects TRBV19 to TRBJ1-2; 7 positions agree with TRBD1. Looked up from germline, CDR1 is LNHDA and CDR2 is SQIVND (reference sequence). V lost 4 bases, J lost 4 bases, and 6 bases stayed unmatched. This CDR3 region has 14 residues. The CDR3 spells CASSTGTESYGYTF. CDR3 DNA: TGTGCCAGTAGTACCGGGACAGAAAGCTATGGCTACACCTTC.

This clonotype showed up just once. The chain combines TRBV19 with TRBJ2-2, with 9 bases identical to TRBD1. Germline CDR1 and CDR2: LNHDA and SQIVND (reference sequence). V trimming: 6 bases; J trimming: 4 bases; junction bases outside the gene matches: 9. The CDR3 length is 16 residues. CDR3 coding DNA: TGTGCCAGTAGCTTGGGACAGGGTATTGCCACCGGGGAGCTGTTTTTT. Its protein product is CASSLGQGIATGELFF.

The gene calls are TRBV7-2 and TRBJ1-5; D remains unclear. CDR1 is SGHTA and CDR2 is FQGNSA in the germline V gene. The CDR3 has 14 amino acids. Trimming cost V 5 bases and J 5 bases, with 13 bases left between them. CDR3 sequence: CASSPLGPDQPQHF. CDR3 sequence (DNA): TGTGCCAGCAGCCCCCTGGGCCCTGATCAGCCCCAGCATTTT. The variable domain in full, completed from reference TRBV7-2 and TRBJ1-5, reads GAGVSQSPSNKVTEKGKDVELRCDPISGHTALYWYRQSLGQGLEFLIYFQGNSAPDKSGLPSDRFSAERTGGSVSTLTIQRTQQEDSAVYLCASSPLGPDQPQHFGDGTRLSIL.

This clonotype was observed a handful of times. V and J are TRBV12-3 or TRBV12-4 and TRBJ1-5, with 7 bases aligning to TRBD1. V was clipped by 6 bases and J by 4 bases; unmatched bases: 9. There are 15 residues in the CDR3. The chain's CDR3 is CASRYRQGGNQPQHF. Here the CDR3 DNA reads TGTGCCAGCAGATATCGACAGGGAGGAAATCAGCCCCAGCATTTT.

V is TRBV12-3 or TRBV12-4 and J is TRBJ1-1; 8 bases align to TRBD1. V shed 6 bases and J 0 bases; nucleotides not matched to a gene: 9. The CDR3 spans 16 residues. This chain's CDR3 is CASSSDRGPLNTEAFF. In DNA, the CDR3 is TGTGCCAGCAGCTCTGACAGGGGACCCCTGAACACTGAAGCTTTCTTT.

This clonotype was observed many times. CDR3 DNA sequence: TGTGCCAGCAGTGTAACGGGGTTGACCGGGGAGCTGTTTTTT. Amino acid sequence: CASSVTGLTGELFF. The chain joins TRBV2 to TRBJ2-2; TRBD2 might be the D (5 bases). The CDR3 runs 14 residues. V lost 4 bases and J lost 5, with 11 bases in between. The V gene's germline CDR1 is SNHLY and CDR2 FYNNEI.

This chain connects TRBV20-1 to TRBJ2-3; 7 bases match TRBD2. Germline values: CDR1 DFQATT, CDR2 SNEGSKA (reference sequence). J was trimmed by 3 bases and V by 3 bases; bases with no gene match: 3. The CDR3 has 13 amino acids. The CDR3 spells CSASGGSTDTQYF. The CDR3 nucleotides read TGCAGTGCTAGTGGCGGGAGTACAGATACGCAGTATTTT.

This clonotype has just one count. This sequence joins TRBV7-6 and TRBJ2-7; D may be TRBD1 or TRBD2 (6 bases each). There are 13 residues in the CDR3. Deletions cut 1 base from V and 8 bases from J, with 12 bases between. The V gene's germline CDR1 is SGHVS and CDR2 FNYEAQ. The CDR3 nucleotides read TGTGCCAGCAGCTTAGACGAAGGGGGGAAGCAGTACTTC. Translating it yields CASSLDEGGKQYF.

This chain uses TRBV11-1 with TRBJ1-1; D perhaps matches TRBD1 (6 bases). This CDR3 is built from 17 residues. Germline lookup yields CDR1 SGHAT and CDR2 FQDESV (reference sequence). The germline V and J ends were trimmed by 2 bases and 1 base, with 17 bases remaining between them. The CDR3, as DNA: TGTGCCAGCAGCTTAATTCGCGGGACAAGACAGAACACTGAAGCTTTCTTT. Amino acids: CASSLIRGTRQNTEAFF.

In its sample, this clonotype was seen a few times. CDR3 region: CASSFLRTGVSNTEAFF. The CDR3 DNA reads as TGTGCCAGCAGTTTCCTTCGGACAGGGGTCTCGAACACTGAAGCTTTCTTT. The gene calls are TRBV27 and TRBJ1-1; 9 bases agree with TRBD1. The CDR3 extends over 17 amino acids. The V and J ends lost 3 bases and 1 base, in that order; junction bases with no gene match: 9. Germline CDR1 is MNHEY and CDR2 is SMNVEV (reference sequence).

About this clonotype itself: A clone one base away is much larger, so this may be a read error. V is TRBV2 and J is TRBJ1-4; TRBD1 matches 7 bases. Trimming took 5 bases from V and 8 from J; bases not matched to a gene: 8. This CDR3 has 14 amino acids. Germline lookup yields CDR1 SNHLY and CDR2 FYNNEI. The CDR3 here is CASSPDREREKLFF. Here the CDR3 DNA reads TGTGCCAGCAGTCCCGACAGGGAGAGGGAAAAACTGTTTTTT.

V gene TRBV4-1 combines with J gene TRBJ1-2; tentative D call: TRBD1 (6 bases). V shed 1 base and J shed 6 bases, with 15 bases lying between them. The germline V gene encodes CDR1 MGHRA and CDR2 YSYEKL. CDR3 length: 15 residues. This CDR3 is CASSQVEGGYDGYTF. In nucleotides, the CDR3 is TGCGCCAGCAGCCAAGTGGAAGGGGGTTACGATGGCTACACCTTC.

V is TRBV6-1 and J is TRBJ2-1, with 8 positions matching TRBD1. CDR3 size: 15 residues. Per the germline V gene, CDR1 is MNHNS and CDR2 is SASEGT. The J segment lost 6 bases and the V segment lost 2 bases, leaving 6 bases of the junction unmatched. The CDR3 sequence is CASSEQGALLNEQFF. The DNA for the CDR3 is TGTGCCAGCAGTGAACAGGGGGCGCTTCTCAATGAGCAGTTCTTC.

About this clonotype itself: A single base separates this from a much larger clone, so it may be a read error. The chain is built from TRBV27 and TRBJ1-2, with D unclear. The CDR3 runs to 13 residues. With 6 bases removed from V and 6 bases from J, the gap between germline ends came to 14 bases. CDR1 is MNHEY, CDR2 SMNVEV, per germline (reference sequence). Here the CDR3 reads CASSQRLGHGYTF. The DNA for the CDR3 is TGTGCCAGCAGCCAACGACTGGGCCATGGCTACACCTTC.

V and J are TRBV20-1 and TRBJ1-3, with no clear D. This CDR3 comprises 12 residues. Germline values: CDR1 DFQATT, CDR2 SNEGSKA (reference sequence). V was trimmed by 5 bases and J by 2 bases, leaving 7 bases between them. CDR3 in amino acids: CSARGTGNTIYF. For the CDR3, the DNA is TGCAGTGCTCGGGGTACTGGAAACACCATATATTTT.

This clonotype was counted at least ten times. The chain combines TRBV2 with TRBJ1-2, with D unresolved. Trimming removed 7 bases at V and 0 bases at J, with 9 bases between. Germline V CDR1 and CDR2: SNHLY, FYNNEI. This CDR3 is built from 13 residues. The CDR3 spells CASKSPANYGYTF. The CDR3 DNA sequence: TGTGCCAGCAAATCCCCAGCTAACTATGGCTACACCTTC. Based on the CDR3 plus reference TRBV2 and TRBJ1-2, the full variable domain is EPEVTQTPSHQVTQMGQEVILRCVPISNHLYFYWYRQILGQKVEFLVSFYNNEISEKSEIFDDQFSVERPDGSNFTLKIRSTKLEDSAMYFCASKSPANYGYTFGSGTRLTVV.

This clonotype was counted ten times or more. The chain couples TRBV6-6 to TRBJ2-5; 8 bases match TRBD2. In germline, CDR1 is MNHNY, CDR2 SVGAGI (reference sequence). This CDR3 region has 19 residues. V was pared by 0 bases and J by 0 bases, with 12 bases of the junction left unmatched. DNA of the CDR3: TGTGCCAGCAGTTACTCGACTAGCGCGATTGCGTACTACCAAGAGACCCAGTACTTC. The encoded protein is CASSYSTSAIAYYQETQYF.